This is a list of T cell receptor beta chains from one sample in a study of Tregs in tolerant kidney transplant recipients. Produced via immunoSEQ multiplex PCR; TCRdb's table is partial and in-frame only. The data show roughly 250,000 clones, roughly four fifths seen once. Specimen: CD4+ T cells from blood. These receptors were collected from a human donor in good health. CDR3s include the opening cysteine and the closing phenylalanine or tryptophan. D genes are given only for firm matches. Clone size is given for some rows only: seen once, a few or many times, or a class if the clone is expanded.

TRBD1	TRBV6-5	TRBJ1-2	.	TGTGCCAGCAGTAGGGACAGGGTTATCTATGGCTACACCTTC	CASSRDRVIYGYTF
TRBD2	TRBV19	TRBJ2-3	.	TGTGCCAGTAGACTACTAGCGGCTAGCACAGATACGCAGTATTTT	CASRLLAASTDTQYF
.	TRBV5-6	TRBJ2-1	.	TGTGCCAGCAGCGGCAAGGGGCAACGGTTTTGGGCCTACAATGAGCAGTTCTTC	CASSGKGQRFWAYNEQFF
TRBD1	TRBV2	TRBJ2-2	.	TGTGCCAGTACGGGACAGGGGGTGAACACCGGGGAGCTGTTTTTT	CASTGQGVNTGELFF
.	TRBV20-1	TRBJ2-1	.	TGCAGTGCTCCTGACAAACATGAGCAGTTCTTC	CSAPDKHEQFF
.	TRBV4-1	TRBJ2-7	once	TGCGCCAGCAGCCAAGTGGGTTGGCAGACCTACGAGCAGTACTTC	CASSQVGWQTYEQYF
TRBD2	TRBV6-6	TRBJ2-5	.	TGTGCCAGCAGTTACCAGGCTAGCGGGGGGGCCCGCCAGTACTTC	CASSYQASGGARQYF
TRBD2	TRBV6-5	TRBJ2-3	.	TGTGCCAGCAGTTACTCCGTTAGCGGGGGATTATTTACGCAGTATTTT	CASSYSVSGGLFTQYF
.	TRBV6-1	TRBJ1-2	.	TGTGCCGTAGTCGACAGTTCATTTTTTAGGGGCTACACCTTC	CAVVDSSFFRGYTF
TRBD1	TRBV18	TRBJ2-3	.	TGTGCCAGCTCACTAAGGACAGGGAATAACACAGATACGCAGTATTTT	CASSLRTGNNTDTQYF
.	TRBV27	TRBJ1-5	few	TGTGCCAGCAGTTTCGGCGGAGATCAGCCCCAGCATTTT	CASSFGGDQPQHF
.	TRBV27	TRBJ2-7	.	TGTGCCAGCAGTTCCGCGGGGCCCTACGAGCAGTACTTC	CASSSAGPYEQYF
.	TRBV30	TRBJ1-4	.	TGTGCCTGGAACCGCGCAGGGACACCTAATGAAAAACTGTTTTTT	CAWNRAGTPNEKLFF
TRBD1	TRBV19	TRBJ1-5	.	TGTGCCAGTACCGGACAGGGACTTAGCAATCAGCCCCAGCATTTT	CASTGQGLSNQPQHF
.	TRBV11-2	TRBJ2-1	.	TGTGCCAGCAGCTTCGGGCACTCCAACAATGAGCAGTTCTTC	CASSFGHSNNEQFF
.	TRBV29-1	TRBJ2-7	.	TGCAGCGTTGTTCTCGGGCAGCCCTACGAGCAGTACTTC	CSVVLGQPYEQYF
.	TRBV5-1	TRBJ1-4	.	TGCGCCAGCAGCCTACAGTCAACCAGTGAAAAACTGTTTTTT	CASSLQSTSEKLFF
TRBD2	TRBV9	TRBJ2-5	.	TGTGCCAGCAGCTCGTGGGAGGGGAAGGAGACCCAGTACTTC	CASSSWEGKETQYF
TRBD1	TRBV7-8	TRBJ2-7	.	TGTGCCAGCAGGGATCGGACAGGGGTCGGGGAGCAGTACTTC	CASRDRTGVGEQYF
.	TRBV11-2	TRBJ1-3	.	TGTGCCAGCAGCTTAGGGTCCGGAAACACCATATATTTT	CASSLGSGNTIYF
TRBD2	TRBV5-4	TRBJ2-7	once	TGTGCCAGCAGCTTCCGGACTAGCGGGAGTAGCGAGCAGTACTTC	CASSFRTSGSSEQYF
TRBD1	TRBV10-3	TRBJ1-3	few	TGTGCCATCAGTGGACAGGGCGCGGACACCATATATTTT	CAISGQGADTIYF
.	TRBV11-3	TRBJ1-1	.	TGTGCCAGCAGTAACGGGGGGGACACTGAAGCTTTCTTT	CASSNGGDTEAFF
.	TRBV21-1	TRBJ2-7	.	TGTGCCAGCAGCACCAAAGAGGGGACCAGGGTTTACGAGCAGTACTTC	CASSTKEGTRVYEQYF
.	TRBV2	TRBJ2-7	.	TGTGCCAGCAGGGGGGACGTTAACCAGGTCTCCTACGAGCAGTACTTC	CASRGDVNQVSYEQYF
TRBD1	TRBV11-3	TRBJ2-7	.	TGTGCCAGCAGCTCGAGGACAGGGGTCGAGCAGTACTTC	CASSSRTGVEQYF
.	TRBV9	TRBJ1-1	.	TGTGCCAGCAGCGTACAGTCGAACACTGAAGCTTTCTTT	CASSVQSNTEAFF
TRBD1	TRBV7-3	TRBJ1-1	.	TGTGCCAGCAGCTTCGACAGGGGAACTGAAGCTTTCTTT	CASSFDRGTEAFF
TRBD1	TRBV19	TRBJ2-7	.	TGTGCCAGTAGTAAAAGGGACAGGGGTAGCGAGCAGTACTTC	CASSKRDRGSEQYF
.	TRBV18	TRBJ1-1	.	TGTGCCAGCTCACCACAGACAGATAGCACTGAAGCTTTCTTT	CASSPQTDSTEAFF
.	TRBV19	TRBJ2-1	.	TGTGCCAGTAGTATAAGGGCAGGGGCCTCCTCCTACAATGAGCAGTTCTTC	CASSIRAGASSYNEQFF
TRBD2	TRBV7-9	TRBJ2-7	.	TGTGCCAGCAGCCCGCGGGGGGCCTACGAGCAGTACTTC	CASSPRGAYEQYF
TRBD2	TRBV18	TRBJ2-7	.	TGTGCCAGCTCACTACTGGGCCCGGGACTAGGGGCTAACGAGCAGTACTTC	CASSLLGPGLGANEQYF
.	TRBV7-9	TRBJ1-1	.	TGTGCCAGCAGCCCCCCGACAGTTATGAACACTGAAGCTTTCTTT	CASSPPTVMNTEAFF
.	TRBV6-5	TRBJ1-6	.	TGTGCCAGCCGGAGGGTTAATTCACCCCTCCACTTT	CASRRVNSPLHF
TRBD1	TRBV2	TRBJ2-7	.	TGTGCCAGCCACGAGGGAGACAGGGTGGGGTACGAGCAGTACTTC	CASHEGDRVGYEQYF
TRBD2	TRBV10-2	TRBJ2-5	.	TGCGCCAGCAGATATAGCGGAGCGGGAGGAGAGACCCAGTACTTC	CASRYSGAGGETQYF
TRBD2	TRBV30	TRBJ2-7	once	TGTGCCTGGTCACCGGGACTAGACTACGAGCAGTACTTC	CAWSPGLDYEQYF
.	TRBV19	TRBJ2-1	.	TGTGCCAGTATCCGACCCGGGCCTTACAGTGAGCAGTTCTTC	CASIRPGPYSEQFF
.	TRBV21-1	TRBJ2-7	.	TGTGCCAGCAGCTCCTACCAGGGCCTAGCGGAAGAGCAGTACTTC	CASSSYQGLAEEQYF
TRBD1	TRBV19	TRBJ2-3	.	TGTGCCAGTAGTATCCGGGACAGGGGGCCAGATACGCAGTATTTT	CASSIRDRGPDTQYF
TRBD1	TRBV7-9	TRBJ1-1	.	TGTGCCAGCAGCTTCACGACAGGGGGCACTGAAGCTTTCTTT	CASSFTTGGTEAFF
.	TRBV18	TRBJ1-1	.	TGTGCCAGCTTAACGAGTGGGAACACTGAAGCTTTCTTT	CASLTSGNTEAFF
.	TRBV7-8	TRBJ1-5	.	TGTGCCAGCAGCTTAAAGGGAGGGAGCAATCAGCCCCAGCATTTT	CASSLKGGSNQPQHF
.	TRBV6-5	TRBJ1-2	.	TGTGCCAGCAGTTCACAGTGGGGCTACACCTTC	CASSSQWGYTF
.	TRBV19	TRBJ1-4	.	TGTGCCAGTCACTCGCAGGGTGCAACTAATGAAAAACTGTTTTTT	CASHSQGATNEKLFF
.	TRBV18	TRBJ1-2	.	TGTGCCAGCTCACCACCTTCTCGGTTAAACTATGGCTACACCTTC	CASSPPSRLNYGYTF
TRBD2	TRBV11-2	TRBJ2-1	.	TGTGCCAGCAGCTTTCGCTCATTAGCGGGAGGGGGGTTCTTC	CASSFRSLAGGGFF
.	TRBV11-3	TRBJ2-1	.	TGTGCCAGCAGCCTTTTCAGCTCCTACAATGAGCAGTTCTTC	CASSLFSSYNEQFF
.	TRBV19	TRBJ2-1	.	TGTGCCAGTAGTATCCCTACGGGAACGCAGTTCTTC	CASSIPTGTQFF
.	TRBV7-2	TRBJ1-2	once	TGTGCCAGCAGCCCCGGAGGCCGGGGACGGGTGGCTAAAACCTATGGCTACACCTTC	CASSPGGRGRVAKTYGYTF